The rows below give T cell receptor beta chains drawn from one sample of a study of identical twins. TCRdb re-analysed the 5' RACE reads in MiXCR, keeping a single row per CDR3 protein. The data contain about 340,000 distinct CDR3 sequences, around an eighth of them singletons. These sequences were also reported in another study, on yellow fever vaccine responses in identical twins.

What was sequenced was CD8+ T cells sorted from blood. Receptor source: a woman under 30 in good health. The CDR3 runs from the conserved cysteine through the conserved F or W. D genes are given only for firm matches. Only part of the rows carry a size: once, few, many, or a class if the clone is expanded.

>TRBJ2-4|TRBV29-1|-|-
TGCAGCGTTGCCCCCGTGGGGGAGAACATTCAGTACTTC
CSVAPVGENIQYF
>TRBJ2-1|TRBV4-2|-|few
TGTGCCAGCAGCCAAGATTTAGCCGTCAATGAGCAGTTCTTC
CASSQDLAVNEQFF
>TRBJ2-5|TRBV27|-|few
TGTGCCAGCAGTTTCTCCATGGAAGAGACCCAGTACTTC
CASSFSMEETQYF
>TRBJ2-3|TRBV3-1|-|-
TGTGCCAGCAGCCCCCTAATTCCGGCAGGGGAGGGGGATACGCAGTATTTT
CASSPLIPAGEGDTQYF
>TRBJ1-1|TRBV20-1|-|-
TGCAGTGCAAGCCCGGGGGCATACATGAACACTGAAGCTTTCTTT
CSASPGAYMNTEAFF
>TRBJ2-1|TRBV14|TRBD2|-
TGTGCCAGCAGCCGGCGAGCGGGAGTGGTCAATGAGCAGTTCTTC
CASSRRAGVVNEQFF
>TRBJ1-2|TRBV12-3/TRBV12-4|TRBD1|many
TGTGCCAGCAGTGACAGGGCGAGGGGGTATGGCTACACCTTC
CASSDRARGYGYTF
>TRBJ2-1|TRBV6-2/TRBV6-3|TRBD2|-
TGTGCCAGCGATCAGGCAACGGGAGGTCCGTACAATGAGCAGTTCTTC
CASDQATGGPYNEQFF
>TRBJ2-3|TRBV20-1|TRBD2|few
TGCAGTGCCACACCGGGACTAGCGGGGAGATACACAGATACGCAGTATTTT
CSATPGLAGRYTDTQYF
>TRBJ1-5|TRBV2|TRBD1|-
TGTGCCAGCAGTAAGGGACAGGGGAATCAGCCCCAGCATTTT
CASSKGQGNQPQHF
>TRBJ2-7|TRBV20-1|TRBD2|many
TGCAGTGCTAATGAAGCGGGAGGGCCAAGTACAGGGCCTGATTTCGAGCAGTACTTC
CSANEAGGPSTGPDFEQYF
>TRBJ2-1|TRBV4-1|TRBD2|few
TGCGCCAGCAGCCAATTGGTGGGAGGGCCTTCCTACAATGAGCAGTTCTTC
CASSQLVGGPSYNEQFF
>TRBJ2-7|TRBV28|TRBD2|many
TGTGCCAGCAGTCCTACCGGGACTAGCGTCTCCTACGAGCAGTACTTC
CASSPTGTSVSYEQYF
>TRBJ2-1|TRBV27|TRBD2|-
TGTGCCACCGTAGCGGGCAATGAGCAGTTCTTC
CATVAGNEQFF
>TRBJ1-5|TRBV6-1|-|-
TGTGCCACCGATCCCCAGCATTTT
CATDPQHF
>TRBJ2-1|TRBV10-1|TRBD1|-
TGCGCCAGCAGTGATGGGACAGGGAACCAAAATGAGCAGTTCTTC
CASSDGTGNQNEQFF
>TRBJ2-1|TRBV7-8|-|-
TGTGCCAGCAGCTTCGGCGGGGGCGCCTACAATGAGCAGTTCTTC
CASSFGGGAYNEQFF
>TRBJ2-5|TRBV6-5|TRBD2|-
TGTGCCAGCAGTACTAGCGGGGGGCGTGAGACCCAGTACTTC
CASSTSGGRETQYF
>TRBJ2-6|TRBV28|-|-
TGTGCCAGCAGTTTGGGACGGAAGGGCAGCTCTGGGGCCAACGTCCTGACTTTC
CASSLGRKGSSGANVLTF
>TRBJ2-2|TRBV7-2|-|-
TGTGCCAGCAGACTGACAGGCGTTAGGGAGCTGTTTTTT
CASRLTGVRELFF
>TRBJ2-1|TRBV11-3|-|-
TGTGCCAGCAGCCAACAGGCAGTTGGGTCCCAAATCGGGGAGCAGTTCTTC
CASSQQAVGSQIGEQFF
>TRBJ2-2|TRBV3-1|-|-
TGTGCCAGCAGCCAATGGTGGGGCGGGGAGCTGTTTTTT
CASSQWWGGELFF
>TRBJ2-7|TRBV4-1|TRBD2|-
TGCGCCAGCAGCCAAGATTTTCGTTGGGCTAGCGGGAGGGGCGAGCAGTACTTC
CASSQDFRWASGRGEQYF
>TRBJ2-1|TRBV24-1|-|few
TGTGCCATTGTCGACAGAGACAATGAGCAGTTCTTC
CAIVDRDNEQFF
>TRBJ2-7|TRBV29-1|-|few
TGCAGCGTTGAAGGGCGAGCAGACTCCTACGAGCAGTACTTC
CSVEGRADSYEQYF
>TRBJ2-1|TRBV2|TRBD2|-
TGTACCAGCAGCCCTGGGGAGGGACTAGCGGGAGGGAATGAGCAGTTCTTC
CTSSPGEGLAGGNEQFF
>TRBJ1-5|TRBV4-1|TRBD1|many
TGCGCCAGCAGCCAGCTGACAGGCAGGGGGGTTTATAGCAATCAGCCCCAGCATTTT
CASSQLTGRGVYSNQPQHF
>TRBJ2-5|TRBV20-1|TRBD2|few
TGCAGTGCTAGAGAAGGACTAGCCGAGACCCAGTACTTC
CSAREGLAETQYF
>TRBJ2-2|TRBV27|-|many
TGTGCCACCTCCATCGTTAAGGGGCCTCACCTAACCGGGGAGCTGTTTTTT
CATSIVKGPHLTGELFF
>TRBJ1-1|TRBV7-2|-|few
TGTGCCAGCAGCTTAAGTCTGGCAGATGAAGCTTTCTTT
CASSLSLADEAFF
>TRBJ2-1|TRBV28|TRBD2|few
TGTGCCAGCAGTTTCAATAGCGGGAGTGTTCCCGAGCAGTTCTTC
CASSFNSGSVPEQFF
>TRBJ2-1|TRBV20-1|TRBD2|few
TGCAGTGCTAGAAGGGGGACTAGCGGGGGCCAGACCTCCTACAATGAGCAGTTCTTC
CSARRGTSGGQTSYNEQFF
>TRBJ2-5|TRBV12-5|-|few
TGTGCTAGTGGTCCCAGTCTCGGGGAGACCCAGTACTTC
CASGPSLGETQYF
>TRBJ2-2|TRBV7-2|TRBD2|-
TGTGCCAGCAGTTTGACTAGCGGGGACACCGGGGAGCTGTTTTTT
CASSLTSGDTGELFF
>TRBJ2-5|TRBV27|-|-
TGTGCCAGCAGTTTATACTGGGGGGAAGAGACCCAGTACTTC
CASSLYWGEETQYF
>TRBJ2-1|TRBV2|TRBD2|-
TGTGCCAGCAGTGAGTTTGCGGGAGGGCCCGGCAATGAGCAGTTCTTC
CASSEFAGGPGNEQFF
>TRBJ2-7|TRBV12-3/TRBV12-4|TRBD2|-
TGTGCCAGCAGTTTATACGGGCTAGCGGGGGCCTACGAGCAGTACTTC
CASSLYGLAGAYEQYF
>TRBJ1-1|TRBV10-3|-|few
TGTGCCATCAGTGAAAAGGCGAACACTGAAGCTTTCTTT
CAISEKANTEAFF
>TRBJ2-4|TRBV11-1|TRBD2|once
TGTGCCAGCAGCTTTTGGGCTAGCGGGAGTATGGGGGCCAAAAACATTCAGTACTTC
CASSFWASGSMGAKNIQYF
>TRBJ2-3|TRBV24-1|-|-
TGTGCCACCAGTGACAACTACCTGGGGGGCCTAAGCACAGATACGCAGTATTTT
CATSDNYLGGLSTDTQYF
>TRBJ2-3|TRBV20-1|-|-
TGCAGTGCTAGGGACAGTAGTGGTCCTAGCACAGATACGCAGTATTTT
CSARDSSGPSTDTQYF
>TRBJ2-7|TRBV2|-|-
TGTGCCACCCTCCGGGGTGACGCGAGGGAGCAGTACTTC
CATLRGDAREQYF
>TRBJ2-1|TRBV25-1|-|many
TGTGCCAGCAGTGACCAGGATTACAATGAGCAGTTCTTC
CASSDQDYNEQFF
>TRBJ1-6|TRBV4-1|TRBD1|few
TGCGCCAGCAGCCAATCAATCGGGGACAGACGATCACCCCTCCACTTT
CASSQSIGDRRSPLHF
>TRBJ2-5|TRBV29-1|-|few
TGCAGCGTTGAAGTTTGGGCCGAGACCCAGTACTTC
CSVEVWAETQYF
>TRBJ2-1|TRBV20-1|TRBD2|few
TGCAGTGCGTACAAGCGGGAGATCTCCTACAATGAGCAGTTCTTC
CSAYKREISYNEQFF
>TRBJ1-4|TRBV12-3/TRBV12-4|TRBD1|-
TGTGCCAGCAGGGTAAGACAGGGAGATGAAAAACTGTTTTTT
CASRVRQGDEKLFF
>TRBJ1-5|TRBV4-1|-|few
TGCGCCAGCAGCCCCGGGCGGCCGTGGGAGCCCCAGCATTTT
CASSPGRPWEPQHF
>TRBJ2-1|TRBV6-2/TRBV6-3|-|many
TGTGCCAGCAGTTCACAAGAAGCGGACAATGAGCAGTTCTTC
CASSSQEADNEQFF
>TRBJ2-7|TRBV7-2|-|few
TGTGCCAGCAGCACCGACAGAACCTACGAGCAGTACTTC
CASSTDRTYEQYF
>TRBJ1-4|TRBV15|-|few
TGTGCCACGGCGGCCGAGGGAAGTACTAATGAAAAACTGTTTTTT
CATAAEGSTNEKLFF
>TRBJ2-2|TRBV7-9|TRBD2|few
TGTGCCAGCAGCTTGGCTAGCGGGAGTGACACCGGGGAGCTGTTTTTT
CASSLASGSDTGELFF
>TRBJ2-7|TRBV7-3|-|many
TGTGCCAGCAGCCCTGGACCACTCTACGAGCAGTACTTC
CASSPGPLYEQYF
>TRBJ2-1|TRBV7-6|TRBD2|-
TGTGCCAGCAGCTTAGCGCTAGCGGGAGTTTACAATGAGCAGTTCTTC
CASSLALAGVYNEQFF
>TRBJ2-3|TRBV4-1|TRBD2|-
TGCGCCAGCAGCGCCCGAGTAGCGGGGGACACAGATACGCAGTATTTT
CASSARVAGDTDTQYF
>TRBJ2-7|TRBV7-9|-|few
TGTGCCAGCAGCTTATTTGGTGGCAGGAGCTCCTACGAGCAGTACTTC
CASSLFGGRSSYEQYF
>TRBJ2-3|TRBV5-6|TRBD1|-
TGTGCCAGCAGCTCGGACGCTCCGGGACAGGGGGAGGAAACAGATACGCAGTATTTT
CASSSDAPGQGEETDTQYF
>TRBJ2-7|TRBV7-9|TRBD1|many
TGTGCCAGCAGCTTACAGGGGGACGAGCAGTACTTC
CASSLQGDEQYF